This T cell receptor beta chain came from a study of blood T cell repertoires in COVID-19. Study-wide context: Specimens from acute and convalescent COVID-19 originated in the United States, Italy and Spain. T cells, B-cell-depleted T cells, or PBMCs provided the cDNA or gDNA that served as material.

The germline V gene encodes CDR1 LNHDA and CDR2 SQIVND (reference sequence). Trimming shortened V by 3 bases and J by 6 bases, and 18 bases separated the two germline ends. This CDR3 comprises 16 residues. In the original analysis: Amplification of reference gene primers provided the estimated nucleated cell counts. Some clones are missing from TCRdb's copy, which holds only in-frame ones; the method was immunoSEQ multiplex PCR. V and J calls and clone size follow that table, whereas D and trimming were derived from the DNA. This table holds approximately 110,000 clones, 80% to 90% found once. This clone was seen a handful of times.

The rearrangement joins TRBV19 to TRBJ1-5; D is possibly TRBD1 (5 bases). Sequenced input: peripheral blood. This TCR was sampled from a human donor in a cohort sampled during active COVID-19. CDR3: CASSMHASQGSQPQHF. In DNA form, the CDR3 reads TGTGCCAGTAGTATGCACGCTTCGCAGGGAAGTCAGCCCCAGCATTTT.